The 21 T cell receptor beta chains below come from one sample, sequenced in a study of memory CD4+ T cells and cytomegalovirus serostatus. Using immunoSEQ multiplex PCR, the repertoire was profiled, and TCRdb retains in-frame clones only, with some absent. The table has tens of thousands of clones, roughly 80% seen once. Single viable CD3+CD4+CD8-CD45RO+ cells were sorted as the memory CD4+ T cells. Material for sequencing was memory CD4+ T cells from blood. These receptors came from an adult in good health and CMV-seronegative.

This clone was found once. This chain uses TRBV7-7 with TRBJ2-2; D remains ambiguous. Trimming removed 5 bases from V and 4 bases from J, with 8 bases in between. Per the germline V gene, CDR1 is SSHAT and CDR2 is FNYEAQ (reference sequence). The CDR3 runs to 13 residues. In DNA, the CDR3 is TGTGCCAGCAGCCTAAGTTTCACCGGGGAGCTGTTTTTT. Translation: CASSLSFTGELFF.

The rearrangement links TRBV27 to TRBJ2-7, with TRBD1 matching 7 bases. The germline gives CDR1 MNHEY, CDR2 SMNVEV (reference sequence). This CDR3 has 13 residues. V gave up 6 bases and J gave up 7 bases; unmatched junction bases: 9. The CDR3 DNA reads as TGTGCCAGCAGATTAAGGACAGGTCAGGAGCAGTACTTC. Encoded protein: CASRLRTGQEQYF.

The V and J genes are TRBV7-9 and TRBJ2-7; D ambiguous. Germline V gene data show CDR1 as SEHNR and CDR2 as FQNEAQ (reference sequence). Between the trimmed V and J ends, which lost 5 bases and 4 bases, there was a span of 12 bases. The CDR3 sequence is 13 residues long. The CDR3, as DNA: TGTGCCAGCAGCCCAGGCTTGTGGTACGAGCAGTACTTC. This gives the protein CASSPGLWYEQYF. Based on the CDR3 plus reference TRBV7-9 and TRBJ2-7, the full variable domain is DTGVSQNPRHKITKRGQNVTFRCDPISEHNRLYWYRQTLGQGPEFLTYFQNEAQLEKSRLLSDRFSAERPKGSFSTLEIQRTEQGDSAMYLCASSPGLWYEQYFGPGTRLTVT.

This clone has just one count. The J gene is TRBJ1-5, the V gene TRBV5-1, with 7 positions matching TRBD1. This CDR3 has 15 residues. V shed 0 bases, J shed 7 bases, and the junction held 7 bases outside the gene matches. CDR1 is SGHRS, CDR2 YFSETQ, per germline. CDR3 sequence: CASSLVGGSEQPQHF. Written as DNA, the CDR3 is TGCGCCAGCAGCTTGGTAGGGGGCTCGGAACAGCCCCAGCATTTT.

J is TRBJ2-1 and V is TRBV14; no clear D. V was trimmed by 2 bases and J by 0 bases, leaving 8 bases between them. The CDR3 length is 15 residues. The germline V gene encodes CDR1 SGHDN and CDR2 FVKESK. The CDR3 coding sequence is TGTGCCAGCAGCCAACGGCACTACTCCTACAATGAGCAGTTCTTC. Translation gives CASSQRHYSYNEQFF.

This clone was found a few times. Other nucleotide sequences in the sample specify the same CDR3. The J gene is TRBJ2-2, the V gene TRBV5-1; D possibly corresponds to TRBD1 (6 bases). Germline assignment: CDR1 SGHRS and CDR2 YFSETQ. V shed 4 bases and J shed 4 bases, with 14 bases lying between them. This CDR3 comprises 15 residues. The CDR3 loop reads CASSLSRGGTGELFF. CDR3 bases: TGCGCCAGCAGCCTCTCCAGGGGCGGCACCGGGGAGCTGTTTTTT. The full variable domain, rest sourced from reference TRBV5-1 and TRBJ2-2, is KAGVTQTPRYLIKTRGQQVTLSCSPISGHRSVSWYQQTPGQGLQFLFEYFSETQRNKGNFPGRFSGRQFSNSRSEMNVSTLELGDSALYLCASSLSRGGTGELFFGEGSRLTVL.

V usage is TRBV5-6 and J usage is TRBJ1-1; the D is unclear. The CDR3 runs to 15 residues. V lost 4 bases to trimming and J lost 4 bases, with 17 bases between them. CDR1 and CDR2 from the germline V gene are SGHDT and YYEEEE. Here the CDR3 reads CASSRKEGASTEAFF. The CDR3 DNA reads TGTGCCAGCAGCCGGAAGGAGGGTGCGAGCACTGAAGCTTTCTTT.

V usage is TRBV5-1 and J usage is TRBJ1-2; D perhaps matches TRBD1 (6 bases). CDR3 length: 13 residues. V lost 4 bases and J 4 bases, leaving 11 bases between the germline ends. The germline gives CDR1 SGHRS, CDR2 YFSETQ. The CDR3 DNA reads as TGCGCCAGCAGCCAGGGACAAGGCTATGGCTACACCTTC. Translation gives CASSQGQGYGYTF.

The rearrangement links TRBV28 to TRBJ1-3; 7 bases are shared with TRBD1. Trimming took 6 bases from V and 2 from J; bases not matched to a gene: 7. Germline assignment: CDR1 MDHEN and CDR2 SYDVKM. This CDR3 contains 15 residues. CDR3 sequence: CASRREGTAGNTIYF. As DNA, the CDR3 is TGTGCCAGCAGAAGGGAGGGGACAGCTGGAAACACCATATATTTT.

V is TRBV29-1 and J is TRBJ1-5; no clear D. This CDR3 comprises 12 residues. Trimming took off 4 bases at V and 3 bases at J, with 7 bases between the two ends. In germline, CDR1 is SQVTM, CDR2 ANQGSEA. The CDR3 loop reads CSVGAVNQPQHF. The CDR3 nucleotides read TGCAGCGTTGGAGCGGTCAATCAGCCCCAGCATTTT.

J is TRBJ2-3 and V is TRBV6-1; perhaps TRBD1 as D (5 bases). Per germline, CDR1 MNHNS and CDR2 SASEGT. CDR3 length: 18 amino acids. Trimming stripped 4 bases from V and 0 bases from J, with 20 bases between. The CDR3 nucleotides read TGTGCCAGCAGTGCAGCGCCCACACAGGAATCTAGCACAGATACGCAGTATTTT. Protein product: CASSAAPTQESSTDTQYF.

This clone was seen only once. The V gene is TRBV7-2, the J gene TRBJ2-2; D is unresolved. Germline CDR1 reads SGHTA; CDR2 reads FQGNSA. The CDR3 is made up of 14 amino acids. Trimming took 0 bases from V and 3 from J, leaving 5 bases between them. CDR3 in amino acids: CASSLARDTGELFF. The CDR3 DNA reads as TGTGCCAGCAGCTTAGCTCGGGACACCGGGGAGCTGTTTTTT.

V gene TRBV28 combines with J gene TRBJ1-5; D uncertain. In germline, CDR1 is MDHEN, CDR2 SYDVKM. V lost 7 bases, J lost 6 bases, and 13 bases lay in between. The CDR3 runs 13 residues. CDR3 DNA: TGTGCCAGCATTTCCCTCGTAGGTCAGCCCCAGCATTTT. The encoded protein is CASISLVGQPQHF.

The CDR3 bases are TGTGCCAGCAGCGTGGGGAGCGGAACTAGCACAGATACGCAGTATTTT. Protein: CASSVGSGTSTDTQYF. The chain joins TRBV9 to TRBJ2-3; the D gene is possibly TRBD2 (5 bases). CDR1 SGDLS and CDR2 YYNGEE come from the germline V gene. The CDR3 is 16 residues long. The ends were cut back, 2 bases at V and 0 bases at J, with 13 bases in the middle.

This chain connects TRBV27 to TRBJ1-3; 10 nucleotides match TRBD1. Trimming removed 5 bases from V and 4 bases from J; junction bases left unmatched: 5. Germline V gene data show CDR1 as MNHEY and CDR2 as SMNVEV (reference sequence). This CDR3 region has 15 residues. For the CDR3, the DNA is TGTGCCAGCAGTACCCGACAGGGGGCGGGAAACACCATATATTTT. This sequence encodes CASSTRQGAGNTIYF.

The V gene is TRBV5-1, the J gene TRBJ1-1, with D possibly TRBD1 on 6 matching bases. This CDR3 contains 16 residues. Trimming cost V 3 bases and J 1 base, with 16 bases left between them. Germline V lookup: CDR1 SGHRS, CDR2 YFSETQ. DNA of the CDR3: TGCGCCAGCAGCTCTTACAACAGGGAAGGGAACACTGAAGCTTTCTTT. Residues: CASSSYNREGNTEAFF.

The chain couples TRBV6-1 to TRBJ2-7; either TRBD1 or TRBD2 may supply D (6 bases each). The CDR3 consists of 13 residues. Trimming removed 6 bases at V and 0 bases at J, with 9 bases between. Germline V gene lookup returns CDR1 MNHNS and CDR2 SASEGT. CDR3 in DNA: TGTGCCAGCAGGCCGGGGGCCTCCTACGAGCAGTACTTC. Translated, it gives CASRPGASYEQYF.

CDR3 region: CAISGVGANTEAFF. CDR3 nucleotides: TGTGCCATCAGTGGGGTAGGGGCTAACACTGAAGCTTTCTTT. This chain connects TRBV10-3 to TRBJ1-1; possible D gene TRBD1, 5 bases. Trimming cost V 4 bases and J 2 bases, with 11 bases left between them. This CDR3 spans 14 amino acids. Germline CDR1 reads ENHRY; CDR2 reads SYGVKD.

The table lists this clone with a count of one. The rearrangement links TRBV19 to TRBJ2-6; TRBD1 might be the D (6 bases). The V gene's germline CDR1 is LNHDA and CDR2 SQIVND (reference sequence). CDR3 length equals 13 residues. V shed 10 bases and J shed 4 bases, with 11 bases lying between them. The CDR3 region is CAIQGTGANVLTF. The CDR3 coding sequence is TGTGCCATACAGGGAACCGGGGCCAACGTCCTGACTTTC.

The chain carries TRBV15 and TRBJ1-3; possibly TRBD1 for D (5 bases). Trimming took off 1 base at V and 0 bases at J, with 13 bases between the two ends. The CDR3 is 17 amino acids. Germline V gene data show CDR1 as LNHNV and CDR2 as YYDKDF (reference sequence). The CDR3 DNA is TGTGCCACCAGCAGAGCGGGCAGGGCTAGCTCTGGAAACACCATATATTTT. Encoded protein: CATSRAGRASSGNTIYF.

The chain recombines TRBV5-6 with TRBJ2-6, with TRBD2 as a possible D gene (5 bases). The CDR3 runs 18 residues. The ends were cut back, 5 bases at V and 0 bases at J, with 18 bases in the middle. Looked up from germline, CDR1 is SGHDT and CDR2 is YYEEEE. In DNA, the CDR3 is TGTGCCAGCAGTCATGGACTGAGGCAAATCTCTGGGGCCAACGTCCTGACTTTC. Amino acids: CASSHGLRQISGANVLTF.